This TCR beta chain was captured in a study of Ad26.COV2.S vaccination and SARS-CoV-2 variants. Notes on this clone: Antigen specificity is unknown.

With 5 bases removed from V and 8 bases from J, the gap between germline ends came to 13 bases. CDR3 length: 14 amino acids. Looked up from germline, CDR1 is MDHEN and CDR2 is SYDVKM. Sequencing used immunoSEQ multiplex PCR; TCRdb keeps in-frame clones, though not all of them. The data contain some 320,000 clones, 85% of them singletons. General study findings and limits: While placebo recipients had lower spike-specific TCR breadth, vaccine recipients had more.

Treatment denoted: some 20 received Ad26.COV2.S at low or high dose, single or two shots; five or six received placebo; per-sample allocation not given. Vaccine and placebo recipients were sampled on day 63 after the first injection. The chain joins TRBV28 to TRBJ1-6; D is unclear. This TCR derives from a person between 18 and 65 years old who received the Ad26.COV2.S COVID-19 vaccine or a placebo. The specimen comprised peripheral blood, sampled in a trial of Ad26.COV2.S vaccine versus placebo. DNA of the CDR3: TGTGCCAGCAGTGCCAGAAAGTTAGATTCACCCCTCCACTTT. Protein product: CASSARKLDSPLHF.